In this sample, the clone carrying this T cell receptor beta chain turned up many times. No antigen is known for it. Constant-segment-primed 5'RACE gave TCR alpha and TCR beta cDNA libraries with sample barcodes and UMIs. TCRdb processed the 5' RACE reads anew with MiXCR; each CDR3 protein has one entry. Among 280,000 or so distinct CDR3 sequences listed, approximately 8% were seen once. These data belong to a study of T-cell memory formation after mild COVID-19. General study findings and limits: That cross-reactive memory joined was suggested by some responding clones appearing in pre-infection memory.

The sequencing sample was made of PBMCs or a T cell subset sorted from them (not recorded which). This TCR came from a man between 18 and 29 years old who had mild COVID-19 (a few samples of this study predate the infection). Cell type and time point are not known.

This chain's CDR3 is CSVGRRYNEQFF. As DNA, the CDR3 is TGCAGCGTTGGCAGGCGGTACAATGAGCAGTTCTTC. The chain uses TRBV29-1 and TRBJ2-1; D unclear. CDR1 is SQVTM, CDR2 ANQGSEA, per germline. This CDR3 contains 12 residues. V gave up 4 bases and J gave up 4 bases, with 8 bases separating them.